Given below is one TCR beta chain in context. This specimen belongs to a study of blood T cell repertoires in COVID-19. Study-level information: The United States, Italy and Spain provided the acute and convalescent COVID-19 samples. Sources were T cells, B-cell-depleted T cells, or PBMCs; the material itself was cDNA or gDNA.

The germline CDR1 and CDR2 sequences are SEHNR and FQNEAQ (reference sequence). J lost 6 bases, V lost 5 bases, and 8 bases had no gene match. The CDR3 runs to 14 residues. In the original workflow: Estimation of nucleated cell counts was performed using reference gene primer amplification. The assay was immunoSEQ multiplex PCR, and TCRdb's table has in-frame clones only and misses some. V, J and clone size reflect that table, while D and trimming were determined from the DNA. In the table there are about 140,000 clones, roughly 80% of which are singletons. Sequenced material: peripheral blood. This sequence was found in a woman older than 75 in a cohort sampled during active or convalescent COVID-19. V gene TRBV7-9 combines with J gene TRBJ1-1; the match to TRBD1 covers 8 bases. The CDR3 here is CASSTRTGSSEAFF. DNA of the CDR3: TGTGCCAGCAGCACGCGGACAGGGAGCTCTGAAGCTTTCTTT.